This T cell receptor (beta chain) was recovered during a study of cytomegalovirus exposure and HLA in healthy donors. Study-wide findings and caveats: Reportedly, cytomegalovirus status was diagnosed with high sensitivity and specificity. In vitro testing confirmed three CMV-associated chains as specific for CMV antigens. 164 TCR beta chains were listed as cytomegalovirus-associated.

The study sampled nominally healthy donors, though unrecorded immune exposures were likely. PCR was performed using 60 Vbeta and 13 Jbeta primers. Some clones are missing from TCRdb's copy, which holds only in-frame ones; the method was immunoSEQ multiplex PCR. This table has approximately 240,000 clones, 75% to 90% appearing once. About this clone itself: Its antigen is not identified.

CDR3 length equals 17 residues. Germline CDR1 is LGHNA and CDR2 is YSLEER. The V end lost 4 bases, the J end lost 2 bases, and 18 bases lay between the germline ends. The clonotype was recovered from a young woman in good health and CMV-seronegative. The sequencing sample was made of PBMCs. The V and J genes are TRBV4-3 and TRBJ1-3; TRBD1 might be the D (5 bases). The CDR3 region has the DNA TGCGCCAGCAGCCGTCTACTGGGGGAGGGAACTGGAAACACCATATATTTT. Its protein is CASSRLLGEGTGNTIYF.